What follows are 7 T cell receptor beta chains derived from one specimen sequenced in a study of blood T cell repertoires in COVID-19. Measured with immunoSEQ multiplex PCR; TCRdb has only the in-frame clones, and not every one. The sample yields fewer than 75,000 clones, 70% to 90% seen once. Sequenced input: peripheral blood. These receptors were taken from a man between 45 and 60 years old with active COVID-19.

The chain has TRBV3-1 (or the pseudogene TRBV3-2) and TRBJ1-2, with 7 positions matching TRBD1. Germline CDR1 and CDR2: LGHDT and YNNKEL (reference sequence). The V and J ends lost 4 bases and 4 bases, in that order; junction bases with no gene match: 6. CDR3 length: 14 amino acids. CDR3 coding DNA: TGTGCCAGCAGCCCCACGACAGGGACCTATGGCTACACCTTC. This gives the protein CASSPTTGTYGYTF.

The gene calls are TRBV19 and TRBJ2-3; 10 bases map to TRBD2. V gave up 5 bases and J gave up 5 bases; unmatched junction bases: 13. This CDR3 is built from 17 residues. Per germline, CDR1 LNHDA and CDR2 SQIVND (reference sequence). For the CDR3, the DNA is TGTGCCAGTAGTGCCCCATGGCTAGCGGGGGACCAAGATACGCAGTATTTT. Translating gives CASSAPWLAGDQDTQYF.

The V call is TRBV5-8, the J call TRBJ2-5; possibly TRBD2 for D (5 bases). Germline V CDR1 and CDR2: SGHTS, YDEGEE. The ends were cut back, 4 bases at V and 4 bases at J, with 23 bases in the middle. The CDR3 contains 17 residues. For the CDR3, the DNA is TGTGCCAGCAGCCACGGCCAACCGGCGGGTGCGGGAGAGACCCAGTACTTC. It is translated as CASSHGQPAGAGETQYF.

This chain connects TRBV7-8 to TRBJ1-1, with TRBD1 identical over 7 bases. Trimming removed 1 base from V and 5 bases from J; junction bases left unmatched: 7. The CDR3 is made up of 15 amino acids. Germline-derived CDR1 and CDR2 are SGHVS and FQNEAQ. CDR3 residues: CASSLVGGGGTEAFF. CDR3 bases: TGTGCCAGCAGCTTAGTAGGAGGGGGCGGAACTGAAGCTTTCTTT.

The CDR3 sequence is CASSLKDSIESPLHF. The CDR3 DNA sequence: TGTGCCAGCAGCTTAAAGGACAGTATCGAGTCACCCCTCCACTTT. The chain recombines TRBV7-3 with TRBJ1-6; D perhaps matches TRBD1 (6 bases). From germline, CDR1 is SGHTA and CDR2 FQGTGA. Between the trimmed V and J ends, which lost 1 base and 10 bases, there was a span of 14 bases. This CDR3 contains 15 residues. Supplemented by reference TRBV7-3 and TRBJ1-6, the full variable domain reads GAGVSQTPSNKVTEKGKYVELRCDPISGHTALYWYRQSLGQGPEFLIYFQGTGAADDSGLPNDRFFAVRPEGSVSTLKIQRTERGDSAVYLCASSLKDSIESPLHFGNGTRLTVT.

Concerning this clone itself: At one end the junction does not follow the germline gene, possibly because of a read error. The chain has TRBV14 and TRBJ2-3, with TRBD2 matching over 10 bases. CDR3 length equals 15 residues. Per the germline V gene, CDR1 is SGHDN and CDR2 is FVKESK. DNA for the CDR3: TGTGCCAGCAGCCAAGGGTTCGAGGGCACTAGCGGGAAAGATTTT. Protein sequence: CASSQGFEGTSGKDF.

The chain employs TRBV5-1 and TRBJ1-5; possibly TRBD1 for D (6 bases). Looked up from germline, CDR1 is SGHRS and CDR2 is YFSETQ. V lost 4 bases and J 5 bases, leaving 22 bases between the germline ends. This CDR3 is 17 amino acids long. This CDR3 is CASSRGGPMIYDQPQHF. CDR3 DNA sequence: TGCGCCAGCAGCCGGGGGGGCCCGATGATATACGATCAGCCCCAGCATTTT. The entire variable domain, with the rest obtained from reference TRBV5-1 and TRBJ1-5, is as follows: KAGVTQTPRYLIKTRGQQVTLSCSPISGHRSVSWYQQTPGQGLQFLFEYFSETQRNKGNFPGRFSGRQFSNSRSEMNVSTLELGDSALYLCASSRGGPMIYDQPQHFGDGTRLSIL.